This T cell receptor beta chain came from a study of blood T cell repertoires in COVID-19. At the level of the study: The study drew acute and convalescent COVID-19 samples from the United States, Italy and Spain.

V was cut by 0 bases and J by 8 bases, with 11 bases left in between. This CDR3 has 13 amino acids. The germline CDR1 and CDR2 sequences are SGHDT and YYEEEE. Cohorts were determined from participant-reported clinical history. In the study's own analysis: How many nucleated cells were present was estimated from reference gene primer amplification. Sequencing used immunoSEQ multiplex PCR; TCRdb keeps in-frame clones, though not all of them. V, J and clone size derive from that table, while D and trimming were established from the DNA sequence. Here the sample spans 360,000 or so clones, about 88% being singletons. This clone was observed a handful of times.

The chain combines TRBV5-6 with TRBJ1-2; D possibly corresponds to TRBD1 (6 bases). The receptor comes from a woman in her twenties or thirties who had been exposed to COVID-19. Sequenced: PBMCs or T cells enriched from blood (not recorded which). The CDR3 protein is CASSLGRGLGYTF. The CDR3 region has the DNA TGTGCCAGCAGCTTGGGTAGGGGGTTAGGCTACACCTTC.